The text below deals with one TCR beta chain. Germline CDR1 SGHDT, CDR2 YYEEEE. This CDR3 has 16 amino acids. Trimming removed 3 bases from V and 3 bases from J; junction bases left unmatched: 9. The source of the sample is a study of T cell responses to AZD1222 COVID-19 vaccine. Repertoires were generated with immunoSEQ multiplex PCR, while TCRdb's copy carries only in-frame clones and drops some. The sample gives fewer than 200,000 clones, 80% to 95% of which show up once; 1.5% to 2% is in the top ten. Sample: peripheral blood, taken 28 days after the second AZD1222 dose. The sequence was obtained from an adult who received the AZD1222 COVID-19 vaccine. This chain connects TRBV5-6 to TRBJ2-7; 10 bases match TRBD1. This CDR3 is CASSWGSGDRGYEQYF. The CDR3 DNA reads as TGTGCCAGCAGCTGGGGGTCAGGGGACAGGGGCTACGAGCAGTACTTC.